This T cell receptor beta chain was sequenced during a study of blood T cell repertoires in COVID-19. Looking at the study overall: Researchers got acute and convalescent COVID-19 samples from the United States, Italy and Spain. T cells, B-cell-depleted T cells, or PBMCs supplied cDNA or gDNA.

Germline assignment: CDR1 SGHRS and CDR2 YFSETQ. The CDR3 spans 14 residues. With V trimmed by 4 bases and J by 2 bases, 5 bases remained unmatched. Original analysis: Amplification from reference gene primers served as the basis for estimated nucleated cell counts. The data were produced by immunoSEQ multiplex PCR, yet TCRdb's version contains in-frame clones alone and is incomplete. V and J calls and clone size are given by that table; D and trimming were obtained from the DNA. This sample yields roughly 65,000 clones, of which about 82% are seen a single time; approximately 4.2% belongs to the top ten.

This TCR was sampled from a man over 45 with acute or convalescent COVID-19. This rearrangement joins TRBV5-1 to TRBJ2-5, with TRBD2 matching over 7 bases. Sequenced: peripheral blood. In DNA, the CDR3 is TGCGCCAGCAGCCCGGGACTATATCAAGAGACCCAGTACTTC. It specifies CASSPGLYQETQYF.